A selection of T cell receptor beta chains follows, all from one sample in a study of shared clonotypes between healthy human individuals. Measured with immunoSEQ multiplex PCR; TCRdb has only the in-frame clones, and not every one. The sample carries roughly 1,600,000 clones, about 98.5% recorded once. Material for sequencing was naive CD4+ T cells sorted from blood. These receptors were obtained from a man younger than 40 in good health. CDR3s include the opening cysteine and the closing phenylalanine or tryptophan. A D gene is named only where the DNA matches it firmly. The size entry is marked missing in some rows and otherwise reads once, few, many or a size class.

CASSLGGLAASYEQYF,TGCGCCAGCAGCTTGGGCGGACTAGCGGCCTCCTACGAGCAGTACTTC,TRBD2,.,TRBV5-1,TRBJ2-7
CASSLTGTSGRALQETQYF,TGTGCCAGTAGTCTAACCGGGACTAGCGGGAGGGCCCTGCAAGAGACCCAGTACTTC,TRBD2,.,TRBV19,TRBJ2-5
CASSPPGTGSGNTEAFF,TGTGCCAGCTCACCCCCCGGGACAGGGAGTGGGAACACTGAAGCTTTCTTT,TRBD1,.,TRBV18,TRBJ1-1
CASQLQGSSSYNEQFF,TGTGCCAGTCAATTACAGGGGTCAAGCTCCTACAATGAGCAGTTCTTC,TRBD1,.,TRBV2,TRBJ2-1
CASSLWRNEKLFF,TGTGCCAGCAGTTTATGGCGGAATGAAAAACTGTTTTTT,.,.,TRBV27,TRBJ1-4
CASSRVWSSYEQYF,TGTGCCAGTAGTCGGGTCTGGAGCTCCTACGAGCAGTACTTC,.,.,TRBV19,TRBJ2-7
CASSLAISTNLGAFF,TGTGCCAGCAGCTTGGCCATCTCTACAAATCTTGGAGCTTTCTTT,.,.,TRBV5-5,TRBJ1-1
CATSTGDNQPQHF,TGTGCCACTTCGACAGGGGACAATCAGCCCCAGCATTTT,TRBD1,.,TRBV6-1,TRBJ1-5
CASSATGVPLTDTQYF,TGTGCCAGCAGCGCGACAGGGGTTCCCCTCACAGATACGCAGTATTTT,TRBD1,.,TRBV9,TRBJ2-3
CASSLPGDSNTGELFF,TGTGCCAGCAGCTTACCAGGGGACTCGAACACCGGGGAGCTGTTTTTT,.,.,TRBV5-8,TRBJ2-2
CASSVEGVSTEAFF,TGTGCCAGCAGCGTAGAGGGTGTTAGCACTGAAGCTTTCTTT,.,.,TRBV9,TRBJ1-1
CASSIDPYKNTEAFF,TGTGCCAGTAGTATAGATCCCTACAAGAACACTGAAGCTTTCTTT,.,.,TRBV19,TRBJ1-1
CASRQGQTTGELFF,TGTGCCAGCAGGCAGGGACAAACCACCGGGGAGCTGTTTTTT,.,.,TRBV7-2,TRBJ2-2
CASSLSLSVDTQYF,TGCGCCAGCAGTCTGTCCCTGAGTGTGGATACGCAGTATTTT,.,.,TRBV5-1,TRBJ2-3
CASSRGLAADTQYF,TGTGCCAGCAGCCGGGGACTAGCGGCCGATACGCAGTATTTT,TRBD2,once,TRBV28,TRBJ2-3
CASSESSAVNQETQYF,TGCGCCAGCAGTGAGTCTTCAGCGGTGAATCAAGAGACCCAGTACTTC,.,.,TRBV10-1,TRBJ2-5
CSAQSSANTGELFF,TGCAGCGCTCAGTCTAGCGCGAACACCGGGGAGCTGTTTTTT,.,.,TRBV29-1,TRBJ2-2
CASSPPPSGSSNEQYF,TGTGCCAGCAGCCCTCCTCCTAGCGGGAGCTCGAACGAGCAGTACTTC,TRBD2,once,TRBV5-4,TRBJ2-7
CASSGDRSNQPQHF,TGTGCCAGCAGCGGGGACAGAAGCAATCAGCCCCAGCATTTT,TRBD1,.,TRBV7-8,TRBJ1-5
CASSFRLAGTDTQYF,TGTGCCAGCAGCTTCCGCCTAGCGGGAACAGATACGCAGTATTTT,TRBD2,.,TRBV5-4,TRBJ2-3
CASSQAYVTEAFF,TGTGCCAGCAGCCAAGCTTACGTGACTGAAGCTTTCTTT,.,.,TRBV14,TRBJ1-1
CASSPIGRGTEAFF,TGTGCCAGCAGCCCCATCGGTCGGGGTACTGAAGCTTTCTTT,.,.,TRBV9,TRBJ1-1
CASSDPNGRGPNEQFF,TGTGCCAGCAGTGATCCCAACGGCAGGGGGCCCAATGAGCAGTTCTTC,TRBD1,.,TRBV2,TRBJ2-1
CSAGTGLDTEAFF,TGCAGCGCCGGGACAGGGCTAGACACTGAAGCTTTCTTT,TRBD1,.,TRBV29-1,TRBJ1-1